The rows below give T cell receptor beta chains drawn from one sample of a study of cytomegalovirus exposure and HLA in healthy donors. The data were produced by immunoSEQ multiplex PCR, yet TCRdb's version contains in-frame clones alone and is incomplete. This table holds about 130,000 clones, around three quarters found once. Sequenced material: PBMCs. The receptors come from a woman in her sixties in good health and CMV-seropositive. Both conserved end residues are part of each CDR3. The D gene is left open where the match is weak. A row's size may be missing; if present it is once, few, many or a size class.

d_gene: -
v_gene: TRBV29-1
abundance: -
j_gene: TRBJ1-1
CDR3nt: TGCAGCGTCCGGACAATGACGAACACTGAAGCTTTCTTT
CDR3aa: CSVRTMTNTEAFF

d_gene: -
v_gene: TRBV9
abundance: few
j_gene: TRBJ1-2
CDR3nt: TGTGCCAGCAGCGGAATTGGACAGTCGATCTATGGCTACACCTTC
CDR3aa: CASSGIGQSIYGYTF

d_gene: -
v_gene: TRBV6-1
abundance: -
j_gene: TRBJ1-5
CDR3nt: TGTGCCAGCAGCGGGAATCAGCCCCAGCATTTT
CDR3aa: CASSGNQPQHF

d_gene: -
v_gene: TRBV12-5
abundance: few
j_gene: TRBJ1-1
CDR3nt: TGTGCTAGTGGGGAGGCTGAAGCTTTCTTT
CDR3aa: CASGEAEAFF

d_gene: -
v_gene: TRBV19
abundance: -
j_gene: TRBJ2-7
CDR3nt: TGTGCCAGTAGTAGAAGTCAGCTAGCCTACGAGCAGTACTTC
CDR3aa: CASSRSQLAYEQYF

d_gene: -
v_gene: TRBV21-1
abundance: -
j_gene: TRBJ1-5
CDR3nt: TGTGCCAGCCCCTTGGGGGACAGGGGTCAGCCCCAGCATTTT
CDR3aa: CASPLGDRGQPQHF

d_gene: TRBD1
v_gene: TRBV10-3
abundance: -
j_gene: TRBJ1-1
CDR3nt: TGTGCCATCAGTGAATCTGGACAGGGGATTGAAGCTTTCTTT
CDR3aa: CAISESGQGIEAFF

d_gene: TRBD1
v_gene: TRBV18
abundance: -
j_gene: TRBJ1-3
CDR3nt: TGTGCCAGCTCGGCTCTGGACAGGGTAGCTGGAAACACCATATATTTT
CDR3aa: CASSALDRVAGNTIYF

d_gene: -
v_gene: TRBV6-1
abundance: few
j_gene: TRBJ1-2
CDR3nt: TGTGCCAGCAGTGAAGCCGCGATCGCTAACTATGGCTACACCTTC
CDR3aa: CASSEAAIANYGYTF

d_gene: -
v_gene: TRBV4-1
abundance: -
j_gene: TRBJ2-3
CDR3nt: TGCGCCAGCAGCCAACTTTCCGGGAACACAGATACGCAGTATTTT
CDR3aa: CASSQLSGNTDTQYF